The rows below give T cell receptor beta chains drawn from one sample of a study of cytomegalovirus exposure and HLA in healthy donors. The table came from immunoSEQ multiplex PCR; TCRdb's copy has only in-frame clones and leaves some out. The sample holds some 78,000 clones; 72% are singletons and the top ten take more than 9.5%. The sample consisted of PBMCs. Source of these receptors: a woman aged 40 to 55 in good health and CMV-seropositive. CDR3s include the opening cysteine and the closing phenylalanine or tryptophan. A D gene is named only where the DNA matches it firmly. Clone size appears in some rows only: once, few, many, or a class for an expanded clone.

v_call	clone_size	d_call	j_call	cdr3_aa	cdr3_nt
TRBV19	NA	NA	TRBJ1-2	CASSLNSVDYGYTF	TGTGCCAGTAGCCTCAATTCAGTGGACTATGGCTACACCTTC
TRBV19	NA	NA	TRBJ1-1	CASSISGSTTEAFF	TGTGCCAGTAGTATCTCGGGGAGTACCACTGAAGCTTTCTTT
TRBV2	NA	NA	TRBJ2-7	CASDSRDEQYF	TGTGCCAGCGACTCCCGCGACGAGCAGTACTTC
TRBV25-1	NA	TRBD1	TRBJ1-2	CASSEQGQVGSYTF	TGTGCCAGCAGTGAACAGGGACAGGTGGGAAGCTACACCTTC
TRBV19	NA	NA	TRBJ2-6	CASSNSGANVLTF	TGTGCCAGTAGCAACTCTGGGGCCAACGTCCTGACTTTC
TRBV13	NA	TRBD1	TRBJ2-1	CASSSGQGEQFF	TGTGCCAGCAGCTCGGGACAGGGAGAGCAGTTCTTC
TRBV12-5	NA	NA	TRBJ2-1	CASGLVRLSEQFF	TGTGCTAGTGGTTTGGTACGCCTTAGTGAGCAGTTCTTC
TRBV6-1	NA	TRBD1	TRBJ1-1	CASSHRQGEAFF	TGTGCCAGCAGTCATCGACAGGGTGAAGCTTTCTTT
TRBV9	once	NA	TRBJ1-3	CASSVDGGQKRFIYF	TGTGCCAGCAGCGTAGATGGAGGGCAAAAAAGATTCATTTACTTT
TRBV4-2	few	NA	TRBJ2-1	CASSPDGQGPSSYNEQFF	TGTGCCAGCAGCCCAGATGGACAAGGTCCAAGCTCCTACAATGAGCAGTTCTTC
TRBV5-1	NA	NA	TRBJ2-3	CASRRTGADTQYF	TGCGCCAGCCGACGGACGGGGGCAGATACGCAGTATTTT
TRBV6-6	NA	NA	TRBJ1-4	CASSYDNGGARF	TGTGCCAGCAGTTACGACAATGGGGGGGCCCGATTT
TRBV6-5	NA	NA	TRBJ1-2	CASSEVDFNYGYTF	TGTGCCAGCAGTGAAGTGGACTTTAACTATGGCTACACCTTC
TRBV14	NA	TRBD1	TRBJ1-1	CASSDYRGLNTEAFF	TGTGCCAGCAGCGACTACAGGGGGCTCAACACTGAAGCTTTCTTT
TRBV28	NA	NA	TRBJ1-1	CASSSRLQGWTEAFF	TGTGCCAGCAGTTCAAGGCTCCAGGGGTGGACTGAAGCTTTCTTT
TRBV7-8	NA	NA	TRBJ1-4	CASSLDSQVLNEKLFF	TGTGCCAGCAGCTTAGATAGTCAGGTCCTTAATGAAAAACTGTTTTTT
TRBV2	NA	NA	TRBJ1-2	CASSTGTTYGYTF	TGTGCCAGCAGTACCGGGACAACCTATGGCTACACCTTC
TRBV9	NA	TRBD1	TRBJ1-1	CASSVTGDMNTEAFF	TGTGCCAGCAGCGTAACAGGGGACATGAACACTGAAGCTTTCTTT
TRBV30	few	TRBD1	TRBJ1-5	CAWSTPQGMMGNQPQHF	TGTGCCTGGAGTACCCCACAGGGGATGATGGGCAATCAGCCCCAGCATTTT
TRBV9	NA	TRBD2	TRBJ2-1	CASSTRTSGGLNEQFF	TGTGCCAGCAGCACCCGGACTAGCGGGGGTTTGAATGAGCAGTTCTTC
TRBV18	NA	TRBD1	TRBJ1-1	CASSRDGQGASAFF	TGTGCCAGCTCACGAGACGGACAGGGGGCTTCTGCTTTCTTT
TRBV28	NA	TRBD1	TRBJ1-4	CASSDDGTGALANEKLFF	TGTGCCAGCAGTGACGACGGGACAGGGGCTTTGGCTAATGAAAAACTGTTTTTT
TRBV4-3	NA	NA	TRBJ2-1	CASSPTGLDNEQFF	TGCGCCAGCAGCCCGACAGGTTTGGACAATGAGCAGTTCTTC
TRBV6-6	medium-sized	TRBD1	TRBJ1-1	CASRTGTVKAFF	TGTGCCAGCAGGACCGGGACAGTAAAAGCTTTCTTT
TRBV30	NA	TRBD1	TRBJ2-7	CAWSVLWSRGPYEQYF	TGTGCCTGGAGTGTACTTTGGTCGAGGGGGCCCTACGAGCAGTACTTC
TRBV5-6	few	TRBD1	TRBJ2-1	CASSPEGQAYNEQFF	TGTGCCAGCAGCCCGGAGGGACAGGCCTACAATGAGCAGTTCTTC
TRBV7-2	few	NA	TRBJ2-3	CASSSQITDTQYF	TGTGCCAGCAGCTCCCAGATCACAGATACGCAGTATTTT
TRBV6-5	NA	NA	TRBJ2-3	CASAGAGITDTQYF	TGTGCCAGCGCGGGGGCAGGAATTACAGATACGCAGTATTTT
TRBV29-1	NA	NA	TRBJ2-7	CSVGGGISYEQYF	TGCAGCGTCGGGGGTGGAATTAGCTACGAGCAGTACTTC
TRBV6-5	NA	TRBD1	TRBJ2-3	CASSWGQGSTADTQYF	TGTGCCAGCAGTTGGGGACAGGGGTCAACGGCAGATACGCAGTATTTT
TRBV5-1	NA	TRBD2	TRBJ2-1	CASSLALAGGNEQFF	TGCGCCAGCAGCTTGGCCCTAGCGGGAGGTAATGAGCAGTTCTTC
TRBV4-1	NA	TRBD2	TRBJ2-1	CASSPGVASGGADDEQFF	TGCGCCAGCAGCCCTGGAGTCGCTAGCGGGGGGGCCGACGATGAGCAGTTCTTC